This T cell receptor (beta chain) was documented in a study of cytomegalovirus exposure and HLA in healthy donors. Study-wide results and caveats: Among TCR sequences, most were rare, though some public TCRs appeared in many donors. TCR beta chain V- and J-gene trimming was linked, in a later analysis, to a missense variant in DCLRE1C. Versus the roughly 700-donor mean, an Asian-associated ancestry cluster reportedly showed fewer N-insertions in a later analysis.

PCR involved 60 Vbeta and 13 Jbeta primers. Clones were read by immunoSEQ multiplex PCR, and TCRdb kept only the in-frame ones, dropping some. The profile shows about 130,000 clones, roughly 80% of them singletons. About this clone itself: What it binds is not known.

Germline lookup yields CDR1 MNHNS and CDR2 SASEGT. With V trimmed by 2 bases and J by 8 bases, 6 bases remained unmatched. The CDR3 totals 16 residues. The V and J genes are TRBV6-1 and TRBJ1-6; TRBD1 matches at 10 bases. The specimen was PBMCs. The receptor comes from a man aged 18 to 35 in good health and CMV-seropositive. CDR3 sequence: CASSERQGALDSPLHF. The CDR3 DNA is TGTGCCAGCAGTGAAAGACAGGGGGCTCTGGATTCACCCCTCCACTTT.